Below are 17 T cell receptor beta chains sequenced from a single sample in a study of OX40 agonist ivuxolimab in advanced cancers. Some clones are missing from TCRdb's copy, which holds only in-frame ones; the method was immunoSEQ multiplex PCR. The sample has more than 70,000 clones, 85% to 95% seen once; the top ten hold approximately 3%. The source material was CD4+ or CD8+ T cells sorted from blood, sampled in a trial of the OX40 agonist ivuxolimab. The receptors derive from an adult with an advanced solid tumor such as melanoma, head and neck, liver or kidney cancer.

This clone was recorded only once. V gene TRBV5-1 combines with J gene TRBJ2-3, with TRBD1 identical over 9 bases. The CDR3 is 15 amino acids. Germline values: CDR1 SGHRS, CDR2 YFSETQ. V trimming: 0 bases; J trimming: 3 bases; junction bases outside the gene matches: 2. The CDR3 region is CASSLAQGATDTQYF. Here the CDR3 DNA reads TGCGCCAGCAGCTTGGCACAGGGGGCGACAGATACGCAGTATTTT.

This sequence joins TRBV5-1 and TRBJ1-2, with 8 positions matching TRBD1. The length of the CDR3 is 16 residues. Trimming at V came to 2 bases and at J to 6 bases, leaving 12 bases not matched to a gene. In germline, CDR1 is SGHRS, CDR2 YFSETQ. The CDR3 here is CASSFRGLITTDGYTF. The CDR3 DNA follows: TGCGCCAGCAGCTTCAGGGGGCTAATAACTACGGATGGCTACACCTTC.

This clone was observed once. This CDR3 reads CASSSGQGVTNEQFF. In DNA form, the CDR3 reads TGCGCCAGCAGCTCGGGACAGGGGGTGACGAATGAGCAGTTCTTC. The chain combines TRBV5-1 with TRBJ2-1, with 11 bases fitting TRBD1. Germline V gene lookup returns CDR1 SGHRS and CDR2 YFSETQ. Losses at the gene ends were 3 bases for V and 7 bases for J; bases not matched to a gene: 6. The CDR3 has 15 amino acids.

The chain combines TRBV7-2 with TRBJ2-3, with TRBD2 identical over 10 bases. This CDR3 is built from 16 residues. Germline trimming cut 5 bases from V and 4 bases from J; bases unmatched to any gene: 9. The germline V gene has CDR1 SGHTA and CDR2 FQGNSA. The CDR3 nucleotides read TGTGCCAGCAGCCGTTCAGGAGCGGGGGGGCCAGATACGCAGTATTTT. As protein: CASSRSGAGGPDTQYF.

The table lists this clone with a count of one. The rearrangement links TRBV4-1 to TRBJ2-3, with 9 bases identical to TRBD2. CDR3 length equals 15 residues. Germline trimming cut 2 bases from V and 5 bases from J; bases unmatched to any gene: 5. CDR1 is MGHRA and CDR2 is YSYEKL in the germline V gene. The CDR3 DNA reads TGCGCCAGCAGCCAAATTGGAGCGGGGGGAGATACGCAGTATTTT. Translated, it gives CASSQIGAGGDTQYF.

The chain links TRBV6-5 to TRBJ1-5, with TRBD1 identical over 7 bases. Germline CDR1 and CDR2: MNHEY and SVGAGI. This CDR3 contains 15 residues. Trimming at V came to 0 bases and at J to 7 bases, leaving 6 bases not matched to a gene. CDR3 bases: TGTGCCAGCAGTTACTCCCCGACAGGGAGGCAGCCCCAGCATTTT. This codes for CASSYSPTGRQPQHF.

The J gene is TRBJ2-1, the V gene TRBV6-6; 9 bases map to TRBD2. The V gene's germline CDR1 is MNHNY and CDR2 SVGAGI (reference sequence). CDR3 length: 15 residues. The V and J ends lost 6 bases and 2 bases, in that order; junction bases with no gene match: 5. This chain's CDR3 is CASRGAGGAYNEQFF. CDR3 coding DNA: TGTGCCAGCAGGGGAGCGGGGGGCGCCTACAATGAGCAGTTCTTC.

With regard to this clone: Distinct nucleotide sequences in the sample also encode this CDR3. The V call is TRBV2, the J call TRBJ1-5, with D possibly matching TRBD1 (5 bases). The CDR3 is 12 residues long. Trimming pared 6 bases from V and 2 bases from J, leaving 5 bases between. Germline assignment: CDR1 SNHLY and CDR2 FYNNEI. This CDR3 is CASRGGNQPQHF. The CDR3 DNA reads TGTGCCAGCAGGGGGGGCAATCAGCCCCAGCATTTT.

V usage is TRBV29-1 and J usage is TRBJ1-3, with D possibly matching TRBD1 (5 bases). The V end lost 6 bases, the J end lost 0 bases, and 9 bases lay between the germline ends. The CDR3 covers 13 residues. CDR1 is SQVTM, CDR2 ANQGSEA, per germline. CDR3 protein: CSVWGGSGNTIYF. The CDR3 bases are TGCAGCGTCTGGGGGGGCTCTGGAAACACCATATATTTT. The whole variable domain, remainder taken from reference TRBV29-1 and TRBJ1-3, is SAVISQKPSRDICQRGTSLTIQCQVDSQVTMMFWYRQQPGQSLTLIATANQGSEATYESGFVIDKFPISRPNLTFSTLTVSNMSPEDSSIYLCSVWGGSGNTIYFGEGSWLTVV.

CDR3 DNA: TGTGCCAGCAGTTACGGGGGTTACTCTGGAAACACCATATATTTT. Its protein is CASSYGGYSGNTIYF. The chain uses TRBV6-5 and TRBJ1-3; TRBD1 is a possible D gene (5 bases). The V gene's germline CDR1 is MNHEY and CDR2 SVGAGI. This CDR3 has 15 residues. Trimming removed 2 bases from V and 0 bases from J, with 8 bases in between.

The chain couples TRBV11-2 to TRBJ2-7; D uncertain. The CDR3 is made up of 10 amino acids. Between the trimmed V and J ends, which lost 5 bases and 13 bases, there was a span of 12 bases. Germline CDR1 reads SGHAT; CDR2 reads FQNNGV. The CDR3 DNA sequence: TGTGCCAGCAGCCCTCCTATGGGCTACGTC. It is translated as CASSPPMGYV.

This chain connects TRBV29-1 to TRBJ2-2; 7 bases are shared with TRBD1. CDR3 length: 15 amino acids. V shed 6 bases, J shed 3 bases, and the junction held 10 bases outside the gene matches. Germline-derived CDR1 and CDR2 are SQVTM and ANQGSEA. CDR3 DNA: TGCAGCGTGGCACCTACAGGGGCCGACACCGGGGAGCTGTTTTTT. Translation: CSVAPTGADTGELFF.

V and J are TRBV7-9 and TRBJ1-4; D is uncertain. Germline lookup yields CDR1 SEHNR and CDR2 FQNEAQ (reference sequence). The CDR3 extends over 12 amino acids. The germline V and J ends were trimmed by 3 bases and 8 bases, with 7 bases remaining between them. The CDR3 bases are TGTGCCAGCAGCTTCGAGCTGGAAAAACTGTTTTTT. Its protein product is CASSFELEKLFF.

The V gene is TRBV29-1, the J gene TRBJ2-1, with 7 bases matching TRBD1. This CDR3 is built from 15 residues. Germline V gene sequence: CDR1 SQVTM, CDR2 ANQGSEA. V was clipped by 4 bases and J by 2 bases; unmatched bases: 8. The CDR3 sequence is CSVGWGQKTYNEQFF. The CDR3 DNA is TGCAGCGTTGGCTGGGGACAGAAAACCTACAATGAGCAGTTCTTC.

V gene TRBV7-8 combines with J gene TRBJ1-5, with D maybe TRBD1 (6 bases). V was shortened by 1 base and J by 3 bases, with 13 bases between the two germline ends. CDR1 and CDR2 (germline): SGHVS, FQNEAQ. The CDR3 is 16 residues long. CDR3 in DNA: TGTGCCAGCAGCTTAGTGTTCGGACAGAACAATCAGCCCCAGCATTTT. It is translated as CASSLVFGQNNQPQHF. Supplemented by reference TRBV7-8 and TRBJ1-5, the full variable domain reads GAGVSQSPRYKVAKRGQDVALRCDPISGHVSLFWYQQALGQGPEFLTYFQNEAQLDKSGLPSDRFFAERPEGSVSTLKIQRTQQEDSAVYLCASSLVFGQNNQPQHFGDGTRLSIL.

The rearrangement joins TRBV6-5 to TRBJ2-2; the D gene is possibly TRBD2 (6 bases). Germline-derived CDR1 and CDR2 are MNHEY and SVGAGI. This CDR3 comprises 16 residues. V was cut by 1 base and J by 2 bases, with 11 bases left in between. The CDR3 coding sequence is TGTGCCAGCAGTTACTTCCTTAGCGGTAACACCGGGGAGCTGTTTTTT. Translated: CASSYFLSGNTGELFF.

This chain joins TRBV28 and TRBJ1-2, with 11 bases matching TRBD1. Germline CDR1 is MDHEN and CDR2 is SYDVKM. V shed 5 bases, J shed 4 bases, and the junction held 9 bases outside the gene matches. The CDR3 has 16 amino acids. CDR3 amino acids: CASSPIGTGGSYGYTF. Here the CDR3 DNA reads TGTGCCAGCAGTCCCATCGGGACAGGGGGGTCCTATGGCTACACCTTC.